The clone carrying this T cell receptor beta chain was detected ten times or more. Its antigen is not identified. TCRdb ran MiXCR on the reads and lists one entry per CDR3 protein. The table has some 300,000 distinct CDR3 sequences, around 10% seen once. The data belong to a study of T cell repertoires in cytomegalovirus infection. About the study: Indicated by public TCR beta signatures were CMV infection and matching HLA type. Study findings and constraints: Cumulated frequencies of public TCR beta families served to identify carriers of CMV plus the relevant HLA. In two of eight donors, the top clonotype was HLA-C-restricted CMV-specific.

The V end lost 11 bases, the J end lost 0 bases, and 16 bases lay between the germline ends. CDR3 size: 14 residues. CDR1 and CDR2 (germline): MNHNS, SASEGT. This receptor was taken from a human donor in good health (CMV status not recorded). Some clones in this sample may be carry-over from other donors' samples. Sequencing used PBMCs. This chain links TRBV6-1 with TRBJ1-1; tentatively, D is TRBD1 (6 bases). Written as DNA, the CDR3 is TGTGCCTGCGGTTGGGGGGCGGTGAACACTGAAGCTTTCTTT. Its translation is CACGWGAVNTEAFF.